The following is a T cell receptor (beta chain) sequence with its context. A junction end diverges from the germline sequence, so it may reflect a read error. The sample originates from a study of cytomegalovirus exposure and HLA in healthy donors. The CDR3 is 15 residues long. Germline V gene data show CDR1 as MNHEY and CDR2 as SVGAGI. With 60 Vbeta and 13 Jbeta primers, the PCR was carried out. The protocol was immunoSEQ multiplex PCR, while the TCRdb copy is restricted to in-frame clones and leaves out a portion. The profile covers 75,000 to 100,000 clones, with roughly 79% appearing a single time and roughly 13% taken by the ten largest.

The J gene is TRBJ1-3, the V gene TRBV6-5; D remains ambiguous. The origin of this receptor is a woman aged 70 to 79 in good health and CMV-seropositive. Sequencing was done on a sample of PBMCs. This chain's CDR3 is CASSYSRVPGNTVYF. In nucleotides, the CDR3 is TGTGCCAGCAGTTACTCGAGGGTACCTGGAAACACCGTATATTTT.